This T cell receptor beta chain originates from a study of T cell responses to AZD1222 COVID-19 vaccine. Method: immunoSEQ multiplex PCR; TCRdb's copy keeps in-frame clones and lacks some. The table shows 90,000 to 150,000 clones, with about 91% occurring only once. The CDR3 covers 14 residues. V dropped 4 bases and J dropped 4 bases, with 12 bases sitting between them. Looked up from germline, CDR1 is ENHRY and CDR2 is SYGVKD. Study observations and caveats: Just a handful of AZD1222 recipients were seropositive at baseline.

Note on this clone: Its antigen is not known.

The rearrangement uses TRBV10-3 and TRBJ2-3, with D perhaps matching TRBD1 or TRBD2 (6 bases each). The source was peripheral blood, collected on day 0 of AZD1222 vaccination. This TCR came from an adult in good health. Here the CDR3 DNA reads TGTGCCATCAGTGGATACAGGGAGGCAGATACGCAGTATTTT. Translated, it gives CAISGYREADTQYF.